The next 5 T cell receptor beta chains were all read from a single sample in a study of CD8+CD57+ T cells in acquired aplastic anemia. The TCR beta profiling, which covered VDJ combination and CDR3 sequence, was carried out using genomic DNA as the template. TCRdb ran MiXCR on the reads and lists one entry per CDR3 protein. There are roughly 200,000 distinct CDR3 sequences in the sample; roughly 60% occur only once, and approximately 42% lies in the top ten. Patients chosen for sequencing had shown CD8+CD57+ cell expansion by flow cytometry. Sequenced material: sorted CD4+, CD8+, or CD8+CD57+ T cells (not recorded which) from PBMCs. The source is a human donor with aplastic anemia.

CDR3 coding DNA: TGCGCCAGCAGCTTGGCGCAGGGAATAAGGAATTCACCCCTCCACTTT. Translating it yields CASSLAQGIRNSPLHF. The chain joins TRBV5-1 to TRBJ1-6; D is perhaps TRBD1 (5 bases). The length of the CDR3 is 16 residues. V shed 0 bases and J shed 7 bases, with 14 bases lying between them. Germline CDR1 reads SGHRS; CDR2 reads YFSETQ.

To note about this clonotype: A much larger clone differs from this one at a single base, so this may be a read error. The chain couples TRBV12-5 to TRBJ1-5; 10 nucleotides agree with TRBD1. The V gene's germline CDR1 is LGHNT and CDR2 FRNRAP. The CDR3 runs to 12 residues. CDR3 bases: TGTGCCAGCGGCCCCCACGACAGGGGGCTGCATTTT. It yields the protein CASGPHDRGLHF.

This clonotype was seen many times. This chain uses TRBV3-1 with TRBJ1-5; D is undetermined. This CDR3 is 12 amino acids long. The V gene lost 0 bases and the J gene lost 6 bases, with 3 bases spanning the gap. CDR1 and CDR2 (germline): LGHDT, YNNKEL (reference sequence). The CDR3 bases are TGTGCCAGCAGCCAAGATCGTCAGCCCCAGCATTTT. The encoded protein is CASSQDRQPQHF.

Of note for this clonotype: The junction does not match germline at one end; this may be a read error. The chain employs TRBV7-9 and TRBJ2-7, with D maybe TRBD1 (6 bases). The CDR3 is 11 amino acids. The V gene's germline CDR1 is SEHNR and CDR2 FQNEAQ (reference sequence). CDR3 residues: CASSSGRDNTF. The CDR3 region has the DNA TGTGCCAGCAGTTCGGGCCGGGACAATACCTTC.

This sequence joins TRBV10-2 and TRBJ2-2, with 7 bases matching TRBD1. The CDR3 loop spans 15 amino acids. Germline-derived CDR1 and CDR2 are WSHSY and SAAADI. Trimming at V came to 1 base and at J to 3 bases, leaving 2 bases not matched to a gene. CDR3 residues: CASSEWGQYTGELFF. The CDR3 coding sequence is TGCGCCAGCAGTGAGTGGGGACAGTACACCGGGGAGCTGTTTTTT.